The subject of this entry is one T cell receptor beta chain. This sample is part of a study of shared clonotypes between healthy human individuals. The wider study: Three plates each covered CD4 naive and memory; CD8 naive two, CD8 memory one.

The CDR3 totals 17 residues. V was cut by 1 base and J by 3 bases, with 18 bases left in between. The germline gives CDR1 MGHRA, CDR2 YSYEKL. The run depth of the assay was deep. In the study's own analysis: Sequence data from immunoSEQ were junction-only and lacked quality scores; consequently, filtering differed. Sequencing was performed with immunoSEQ multiplex PCR; in TCRdb, only in-frame clones are kept and a portion is missing. That table is the source of V, J and clone size, and D and trimming were worked out from the DNA. The sample lists millions of clones; 85% to 95% were seen once. This TCR was sampled from a man aged 18 to 30 in good health. The sequencing sample was made of naive CD4+ T cells sorted from blood. The subset here: CD45RA+ positively selected. The chain combines TRBV4-1 with TRBJ1-1; D is perhaps TRBD1 (5 bases). CDR3 residues: CASSQVGGRVLDTEAFF. CDR3 coding DNA: TGCGCCAGCAGCCAAGTGGGCGGCAGGGTCTTAGACACTGAAGCTTTCTTT.